This entry lists 5 T cell receptor beta chains sequenced from one sample in a study of blood T cell repertoires in COVID-19. Generated by immunoSEQ multiplex PCR, the TCRdb table keeps only in-frame clones and is missing some. The table includes some 120,000 clones, around 85% detected once. Sequencing was carried out using peripheral blood. Receptor source: a man in his sixties with acute or convalescent COVID-19.

In DNA form, the CDR3 reads TGCAGCGTTGTGGGAGGGGCTGGGGCCAACGTCCTGACTTTC. Residues: CSVVGGAGANVLTF. The chain couples TRBV29-1 to TRBJ2-6, with 7 nucleotides matching TRBD2. The CDR3 spans 14 residues. With 4 bases clipped from V and 2 bases from J, the junction kept 2 bases outside the gene matches. Germline loops: CDR1 SQVTM, CDR2 ANQGSEA. Full variable domain (missing parts from reference TRBV29-1 and TRBJ2-6): SAVISQKPSRDICQRGTSLTIQCQVDSQVTMMFWYRQQPGQSLTLIATANQGSEATYESGFVIDKFPISRPNLTFSTLTVSNMSPEDSSIYLCSVVGGAGANVLTFGAGSRLTVL.

V and J are TRBV19 and TRBJ2-5; 10 nucleotides match TRBD1. CDR3 length: 14 residues. Germline CDR1 is LNHDA and CDR2 is SQIVND (reference sequence). The J segment lost 7 bases and the V segment lost 8 bases, leaving 10 bases of the junction unmatched. This CDR3 reads CASGGTGVRGTQYF. CDR3 nucleotide sequence: TGTGCCAGTGGGGGGACAGGGGTACGGGGGACCCAGTACTTC.

The chain couples TRBV19 to TRBJ2-7; D gene ambiguous. CDR3 length: 14 residues. Deletions cut 6 bases from V and 2 bases from J, with 14 bases between. Per the germline V gene, CDR1 is LNHDA and CDR2 is SQIVND (reference sequence). CDR3: CASSKKPSTYEQYF. The CDR3 DNA reads as TGTGCCAGTAGCAAAAAGCCTTCCACCTACGAGCAGTACTTC.

The chain combines TRBV3-1 (or the pseudogene TRBV3-2) with TRBJ2-7; D is perhaps TRBD1 (6 bases). The CDR3 sequence is 12 residues long. The germline V gene encodes CDR1 LGHDT and CDR2 YNNKEL (reference sequence). V dropped 3 bases and J dropped 9 bases, with 12 bases sitting between them. In DNA form, the CDR3 reads TGTGCCAGCAGCCAGGGTACAGGGTGGCAGTACTTC. The encoded protein is CASSQGTGWQYF.

The J gene is TRBJ1-1, the V gene TRBV19; 7 bases fit TRBD1. The germline V gene has CDR1 LNHDA and CDR2 SQIVND (reference sequence). V shed 7 bases, J shed 7 bases, and the junction held 6 bases outside the gene matches. CDR3 length: 12 residues. CDR3 sequence (DNA): TGTGCCAGTACCACCAGGACAGGTGAAGCTTTCTTT. Translated: CASTTRTGEAFF.